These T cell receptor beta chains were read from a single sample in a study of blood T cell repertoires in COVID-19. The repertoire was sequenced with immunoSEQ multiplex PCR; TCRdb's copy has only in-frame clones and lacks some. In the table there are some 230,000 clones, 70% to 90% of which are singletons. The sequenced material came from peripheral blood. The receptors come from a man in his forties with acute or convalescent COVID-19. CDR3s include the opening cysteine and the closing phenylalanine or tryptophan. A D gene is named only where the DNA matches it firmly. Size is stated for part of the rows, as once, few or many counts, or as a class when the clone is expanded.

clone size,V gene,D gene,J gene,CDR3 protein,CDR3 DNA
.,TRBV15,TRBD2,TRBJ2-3,CATTPGPLRAGADTQYF,TGTGCCACCACCCCAGGTCCCTTGCGAGCGGGGGCAGATACGCAGTATTTT
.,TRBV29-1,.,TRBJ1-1,CSARTDPNTEAFF,TGCAGCGCTAGGACAGACCCCAACACTGAAGCTTTCTTT
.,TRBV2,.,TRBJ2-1,CASSEPGRGAYNEQFF,TGTGCCAGCAGTGAACCCGGCAGGGGAGCCTACAATGAGCAGTTCTTC
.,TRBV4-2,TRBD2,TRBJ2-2,CASSQGLAGGRSTGELFF,TGTGCCAGCAGCCAAGGACTAGCGGGGGGGCGTAGCACCGGGGAGCTGTTTTTT
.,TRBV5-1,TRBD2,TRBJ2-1,CASSSRGGSDNEQFF,TGCGCCAGCAGCTCTCGGGGGGGCTCCGACAATGAGCAGTTCTTC
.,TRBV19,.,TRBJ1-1,CASSAGDLSGNTEAFF,TGTGCCAGTAGTGCAGGGGACCTTTCGGGGAACACTGAAGCTTTCTTT
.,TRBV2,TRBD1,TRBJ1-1,CASSSGQGAAEAFF,TGTGCCAGCAGTTCCGGACAGGGTGCTGCTGAAGCTTTCTTT
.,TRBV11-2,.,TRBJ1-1,CASSSRDKPKWGEAFF,TGTGCCAGCAGCTCACGGGACAAACCAAAGTGGGGCGAAGCTTTCTTT
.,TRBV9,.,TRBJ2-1,CASSGGGPNEQFF,TGTGCCAGCAGCGGCGGGGGCCCCAATGAGCAGTTCTTC
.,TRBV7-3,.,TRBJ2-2,CASSLNGVTGELFF,TGTGCCAGCAGCTTAAACGGGGTCACCGGGGAGCTGTTTTTT
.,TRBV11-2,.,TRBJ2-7,CASSLVRSSEQYF,TGTGCCAGCAGCTTAGTACGTTCTAGCGAGCAGTACTTC
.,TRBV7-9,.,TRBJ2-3,CASSSWTSRGHTDTQYF,TGTGCCAGCAGCTCCTGGACGAGCCGTGGACACACAGATACGCAGTATTTT
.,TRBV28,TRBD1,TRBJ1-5,CASSLSAGGFNQPQHF,TGTGCCAGCAGTTTATCGGCAGGGGGCTTCAATCAGCCCCAGCATTTT
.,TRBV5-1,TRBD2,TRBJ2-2,CASSLGLAGPTGELFF,TGCGCCAGCAGCTTGGGACTAGCGGGGCCCACCGGGGAGCTGTTTTTT
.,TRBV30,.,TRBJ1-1,CAWSWGPGTEAFF,TGTGCCTGGAGTTGGGGGCCGGGGACTGAAGCTTTCTTT
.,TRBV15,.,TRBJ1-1,CATSTRPSGANTEAFF,TGTGCCACCAGCACCAGACCAAGCGGGGCGAACACTGAAGCTTTCTTT
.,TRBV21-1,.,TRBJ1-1,CASSIPPGRLEGTEAFF,TGTGCCAGCAGCATTCCACCGGGCCGACTCGAGGGCACTGAAGCTTTCTTT
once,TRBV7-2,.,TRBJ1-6,CASSLDEGRNSPLHF,TGTGCCAGCAGCTTAGATGAGGGAAGAAATTCACCCCTCCACTTT
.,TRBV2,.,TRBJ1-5,CASKAGNQPQHF,TGTGCCAGCAAGGCCGGGAATCAGCCCCAGCATTTT
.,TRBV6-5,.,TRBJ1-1,CASRQTGNTEAFF,TGTGCCAGCAGGCAGACAGGGAACACTGAAGCTTTCTTT
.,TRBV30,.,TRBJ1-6,CAWSTDGGDSPLHF,TGTGCCTGGAGCACCGACGGAGGGGATTCACCCCTCCACTTT
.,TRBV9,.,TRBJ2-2,CASSVVARVGTGELFF,TGTGCCAGCAGCGTAGTGGCGAGGGTTGGGACCGGGGAGCTGTTTTTT
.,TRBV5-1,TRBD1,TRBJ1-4,CASSARGRAGEKLFF,TGCGCCAGCAGCGCGAGGGGGCGAGCAGGTGAAAAACTGTTTTTT
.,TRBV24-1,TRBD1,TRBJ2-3,CATSDARGRVDTQYF,TGTGCCACCAGTGATGCAAGGGGGCGAGTAGATACGCAGTATTTT
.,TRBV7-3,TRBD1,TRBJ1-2,CASSLFGQGDYGYTF,TGTGCCAGCAGCTTATTTGGCCAGGGGGACTATGGCTACACCTTC
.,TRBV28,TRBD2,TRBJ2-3,CASSRTSGRTDTQYF,TGTGCCAGCAGTCGGACTAGCGGACGCACAGATACGCAGTATTTT
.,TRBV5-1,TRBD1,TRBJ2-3,CASSLEGRGQRDTQYF,TGCGCCAGCAGCTTGGAGGGCAGGGGGCAGAGAGATACGCAGTATTTT
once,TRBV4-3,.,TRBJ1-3,CASSQELGGRNTIYF,TGCGCCAGCAGCCAAGAGTTAGGGGGACGAAACACCATATATTTT
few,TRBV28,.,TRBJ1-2,CASWQNYGYTF,TGTGCCAGCTGGCAGAACTATGGCTACACCTTC
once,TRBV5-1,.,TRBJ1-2,CASSGTGKFNYGYTF,TGCGCCAGCAGCGGAACAGGGAAGTTTAACTATGGCTACACCTTC
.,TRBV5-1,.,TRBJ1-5,CASSAAAGLQPQHF,TGCGCCAGCAGCGCCGCAGCGGGATTACAGCCCCAGCATTTT
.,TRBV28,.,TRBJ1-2,CASSFGASYGYTF,TGTGCCAGCAGTTTTGGGGCGTCCTATGGCTACACCTTC
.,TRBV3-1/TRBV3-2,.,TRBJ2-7,CASSQVGLWYEQYF,TGTGCCAGCAGCCAAGTCGGTTTGTGGTACGAGCAGTACTTC
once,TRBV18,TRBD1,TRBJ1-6,CASSLRTGISNSPLHF,TGTGCCAGCTCACTTAGGACAGGGATTTCTAATTCACCCCTCCACTTT
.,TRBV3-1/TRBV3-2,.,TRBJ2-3,CASQTGYTQYF,TGTGCCAGCCAGACCGGGTATACGCAGTATTTT
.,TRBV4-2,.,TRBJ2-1,CASSQDTPASPLYNEQFF,TGTGCCAGCAGCCAAGATACCCCCGCTAGCCCCCTCTACAATGAGCAGTTCTTC
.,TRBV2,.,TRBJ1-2,CASRDYRTGYGYTF,TGTGCCAGCAGGGACTATCGCACGGGCTATGGCTACACCTTC
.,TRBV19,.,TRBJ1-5,CASSIGGQPQHF,TGTGCCAGTAGTATAGGAGGGCAGCCCCAGCATTTT
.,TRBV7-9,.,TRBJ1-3,CASSLPGGLSGNTIYF,TGTGCCAGCAGCTTGCCAGGAGGACTCTCTGGAAACACCATATATTTT
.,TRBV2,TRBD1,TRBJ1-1,CASPKTGTGDTEAFF,TGTGCCAGCCCGAAGACCGGGACAGGGGACACTGAAGCTTTCTTT
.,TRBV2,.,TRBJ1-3,CASSGRGRTGNTIYF,TGTGCCAGCAGTGGGAGGGGAAGAACGGGAAACACCATATATTTT
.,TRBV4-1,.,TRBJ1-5,CASSLLGSNQPQHF,TGCGCCAGCAGCCTCCTGGGCAGCAATCAGCCCCAGCATTTT